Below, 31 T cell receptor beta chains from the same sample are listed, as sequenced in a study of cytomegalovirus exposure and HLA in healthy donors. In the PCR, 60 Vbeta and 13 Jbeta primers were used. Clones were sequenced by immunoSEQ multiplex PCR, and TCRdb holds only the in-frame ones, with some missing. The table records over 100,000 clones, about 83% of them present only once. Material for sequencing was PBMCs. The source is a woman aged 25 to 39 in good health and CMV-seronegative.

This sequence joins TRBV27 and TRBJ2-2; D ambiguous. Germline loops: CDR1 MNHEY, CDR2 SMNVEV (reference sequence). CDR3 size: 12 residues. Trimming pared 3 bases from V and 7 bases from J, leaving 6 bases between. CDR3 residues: CASSFIGGELFF. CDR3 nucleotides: TGTGCCAGCAGTTTTATCGGCGGGGAGCTGTTTTTT.

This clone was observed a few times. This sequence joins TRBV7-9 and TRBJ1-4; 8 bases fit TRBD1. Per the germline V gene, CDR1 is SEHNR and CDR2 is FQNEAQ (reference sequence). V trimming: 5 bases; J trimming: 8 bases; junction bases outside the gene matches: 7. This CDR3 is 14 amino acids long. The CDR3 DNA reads TGTGCCAGCAGCCGCGACAGGGGTCGGGAAAAACTGTTTTTT. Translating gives CASSRDRGREKLFF.

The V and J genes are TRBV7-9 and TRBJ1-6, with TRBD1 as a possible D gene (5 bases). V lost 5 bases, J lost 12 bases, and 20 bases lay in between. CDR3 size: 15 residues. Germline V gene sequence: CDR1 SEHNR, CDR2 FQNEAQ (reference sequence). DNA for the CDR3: TGTGCCAGCAGCCTCGGACCGAGCGGGGGGGTACCCCTCCACTTT. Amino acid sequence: CASSLGPSGGVPLHF.

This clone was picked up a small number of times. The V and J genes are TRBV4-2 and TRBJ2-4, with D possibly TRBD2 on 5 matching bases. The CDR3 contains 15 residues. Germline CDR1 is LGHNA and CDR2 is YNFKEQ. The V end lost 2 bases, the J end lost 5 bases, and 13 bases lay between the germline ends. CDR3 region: CASSQRWTGENIQYF. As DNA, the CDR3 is TGTGCCAGCAGCCAAAGATGGACTGGCGAAAACATTCAGTACTTC.

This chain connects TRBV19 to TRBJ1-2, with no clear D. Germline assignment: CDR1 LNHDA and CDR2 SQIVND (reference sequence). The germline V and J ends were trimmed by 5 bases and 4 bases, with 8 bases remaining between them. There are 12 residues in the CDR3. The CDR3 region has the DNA TGTGCCAGTAGTTACTACGGCTATGGCTACACCTTC. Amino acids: CASSYYGYGYTF. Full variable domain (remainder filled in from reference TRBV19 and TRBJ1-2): DGGITQSPKYLFRKEGQNVTLSCEQNLNHDAMYWYRQDPGQGLRLIYYSQIVNDFQKGDIAEGYSVSREKKESFPLTVTSAQKNPTAFYLCASSYYGYGYTFGSGTRLTVV.

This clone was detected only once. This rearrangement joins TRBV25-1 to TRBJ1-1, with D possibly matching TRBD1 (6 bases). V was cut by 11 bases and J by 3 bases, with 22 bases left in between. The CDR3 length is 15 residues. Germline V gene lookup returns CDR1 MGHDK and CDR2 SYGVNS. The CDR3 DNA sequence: TGTGCCGCCAGGGCCAGGGGCACATCGGACACTGAAGCTTTCTTT. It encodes CAARARGTSDTEAFF. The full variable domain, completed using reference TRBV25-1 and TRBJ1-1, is EADIYQTPRYLVIGTGKKITLECSQTMGHDKMYWYQQDPGMELHLIHYSYGVNSTEKGDLSSESTVSRIRTEHFPLTLESARPSHTSQYLCAARARGTSDTEAFFGQGTRLTVV.

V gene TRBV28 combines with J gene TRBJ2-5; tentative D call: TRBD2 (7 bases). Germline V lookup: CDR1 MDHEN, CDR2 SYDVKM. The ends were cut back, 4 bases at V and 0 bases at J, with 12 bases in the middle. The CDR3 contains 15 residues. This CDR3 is CASSSRGADQETQYF. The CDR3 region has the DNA TGTGCCAGCAGTTCACGGGGGGCGGACCAAGAGACCCAGTACTTC.

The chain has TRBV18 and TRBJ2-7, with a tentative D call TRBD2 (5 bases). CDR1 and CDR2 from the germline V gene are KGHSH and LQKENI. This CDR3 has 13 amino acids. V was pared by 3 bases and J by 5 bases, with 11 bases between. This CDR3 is CASSPLDGNEQYF. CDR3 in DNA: TGTGCCAGCTCACCCCTGGACGGGAACGAGCAGTACTTC.

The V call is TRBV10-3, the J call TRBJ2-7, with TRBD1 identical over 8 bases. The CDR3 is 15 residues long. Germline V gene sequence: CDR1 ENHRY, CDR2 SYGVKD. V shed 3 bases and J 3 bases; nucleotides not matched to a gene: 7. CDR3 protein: CAISDSDRALYEQYF. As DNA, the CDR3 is TGTGCCATCAGTGATTCGGACAGGGCCCTCTACGAGCAGTACTTC.

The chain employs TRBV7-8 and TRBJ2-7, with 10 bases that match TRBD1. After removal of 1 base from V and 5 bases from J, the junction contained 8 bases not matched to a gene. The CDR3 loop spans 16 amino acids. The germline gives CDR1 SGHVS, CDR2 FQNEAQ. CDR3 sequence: CASSLDRDRGIDEQYF. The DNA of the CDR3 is TGTGCCAGCAGCTTAGACCGGGACAGGGGAATCGACGAGCAGTACTTC.

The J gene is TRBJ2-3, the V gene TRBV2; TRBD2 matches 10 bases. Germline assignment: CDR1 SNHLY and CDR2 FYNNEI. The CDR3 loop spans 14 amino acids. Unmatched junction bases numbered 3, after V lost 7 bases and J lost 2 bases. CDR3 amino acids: CASIAGGNTDTQYF. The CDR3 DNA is TGTGCCAGCATAGCGGGGGGCAACACAGATACGCAGTATTTT.

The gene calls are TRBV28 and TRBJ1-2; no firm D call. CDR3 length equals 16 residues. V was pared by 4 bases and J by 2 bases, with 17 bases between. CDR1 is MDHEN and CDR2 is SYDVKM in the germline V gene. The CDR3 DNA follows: TGTGCCAGCAGTTCAGACGACATCAGCAAAAACTATGGCTACACCTTC. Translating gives CASSSDDISKNYGYTF.

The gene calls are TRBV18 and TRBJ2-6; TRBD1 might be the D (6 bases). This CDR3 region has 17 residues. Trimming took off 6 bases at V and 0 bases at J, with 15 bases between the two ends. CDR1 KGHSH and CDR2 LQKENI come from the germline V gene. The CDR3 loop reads CASSTQGGSSGANVLTF. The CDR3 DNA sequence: TGTGCCAGCTCGACACAGGGTGGGTCCTCTGGGGCCAACGTCCTGACTTTC.

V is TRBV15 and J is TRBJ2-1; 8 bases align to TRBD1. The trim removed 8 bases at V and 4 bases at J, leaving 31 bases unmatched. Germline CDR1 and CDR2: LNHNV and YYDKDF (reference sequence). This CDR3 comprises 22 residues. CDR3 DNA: TGTGCCACCCAACCATGGGCGCAGGGGGCTACCGAACCAGCCTCAACGTACAATGAGCAGTTCTTC. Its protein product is CATQPWAQGATEPASTYNEQFF. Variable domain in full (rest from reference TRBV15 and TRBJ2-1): DAMVIQNPRYQVTQFGKPVTLSCSQTLNHNVMYWYQQKSSQAPKLLFHYYDKDFNNEADTPDNFQSRRPNTSFCFLDIRSPGLGDTAMYLCATQPWAQGATEPASTYNEQFFGPGTRLTVL.

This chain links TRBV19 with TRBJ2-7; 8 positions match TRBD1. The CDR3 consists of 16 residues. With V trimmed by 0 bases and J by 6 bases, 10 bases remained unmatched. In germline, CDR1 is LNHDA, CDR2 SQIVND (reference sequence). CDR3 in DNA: TGTGCCAGTAGTATAGAACCCGGCAGACAGGGGACCGAGCAGTACTTC. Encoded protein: CASSIEPGRQGTEQYF.

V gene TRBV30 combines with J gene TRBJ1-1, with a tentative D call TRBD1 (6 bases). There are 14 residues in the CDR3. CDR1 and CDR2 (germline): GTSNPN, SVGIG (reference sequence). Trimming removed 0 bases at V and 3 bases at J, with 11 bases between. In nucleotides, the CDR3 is TGTGCCTGGAGTGTACTAGGACAGTACACTGAAGCTTTCTTT. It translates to CAWSVLGQYTEAFF.

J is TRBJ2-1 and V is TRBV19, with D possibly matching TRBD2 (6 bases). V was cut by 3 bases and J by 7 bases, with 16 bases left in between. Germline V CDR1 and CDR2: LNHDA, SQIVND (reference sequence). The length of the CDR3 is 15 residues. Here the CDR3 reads CASSMTPSGRNEQFF. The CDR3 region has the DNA TGTGCCAGTAGTATGACCCCCTCGGGGAGGAATGAGCAGTTCTTC.

The CDR3 DNA reads TGTGCCAGCTCACCGAGGCAGGGGGCAGGCACAGATACGCAGTATTTT. The encoded protein is CASSPRQGAGTDTQYF. The chain links TRBV18 to TRBJ2-3, with 8 bases lining up with TRBD1. The V gene end was trimmed by 3 bases and the J gene end by 1 base; junction bases not matched to a gene: 6. Germline V gives CDR1 KGHSH, CDR2 LQKENI. The CDR3 loop spans 16 amino acids.

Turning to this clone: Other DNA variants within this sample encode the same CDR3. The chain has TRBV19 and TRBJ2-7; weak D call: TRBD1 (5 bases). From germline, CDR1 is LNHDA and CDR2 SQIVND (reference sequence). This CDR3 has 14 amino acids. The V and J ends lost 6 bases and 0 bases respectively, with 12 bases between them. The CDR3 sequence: CASSLTAHSYEQYF. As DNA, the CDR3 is TGTGCCAGTAGCCTGACAGCTCACTCCTACGAGCAGTACTTC.

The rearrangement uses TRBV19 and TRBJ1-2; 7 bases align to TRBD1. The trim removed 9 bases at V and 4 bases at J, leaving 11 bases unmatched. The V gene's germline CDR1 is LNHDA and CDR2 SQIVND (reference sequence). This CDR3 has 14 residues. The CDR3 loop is CASAGQAVSYGYTF. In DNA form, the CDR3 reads TGTGCCAGCGCTGGACAGGCTGTATCCTATGGCTACACCTTC.

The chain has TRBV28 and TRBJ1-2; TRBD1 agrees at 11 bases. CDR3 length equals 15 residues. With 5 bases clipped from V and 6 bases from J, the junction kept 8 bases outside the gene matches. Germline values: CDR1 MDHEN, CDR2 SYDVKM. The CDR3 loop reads CASSPRDRGRDGYTF. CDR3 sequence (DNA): TGTGCCAGCAGTCCCAGGGACAGGGGGAGGGATGGCTACACCTTC.

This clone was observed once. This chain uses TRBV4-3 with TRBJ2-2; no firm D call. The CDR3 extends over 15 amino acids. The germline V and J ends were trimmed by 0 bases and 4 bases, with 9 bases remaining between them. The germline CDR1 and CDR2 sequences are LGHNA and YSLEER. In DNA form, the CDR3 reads TGCGCCAGCAGCCAAGATTCAGGAATCACCGGGGAGCTGTTTTTT. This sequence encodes CASSQDSGITGELFF.

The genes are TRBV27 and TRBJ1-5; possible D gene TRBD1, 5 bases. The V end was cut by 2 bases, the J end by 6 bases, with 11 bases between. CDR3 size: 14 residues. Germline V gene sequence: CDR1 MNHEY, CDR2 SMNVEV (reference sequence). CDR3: CASSLRGGAQPQHF. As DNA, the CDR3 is TGTGCCAGCAGTTTACGTGGAGGGGCTCAGCCCCAGCATTTT.

The CDR3: CASSHGLAPRTQYF. CDR3 DNA sequence: TGTGCCAGCAGCCACGGACTAGCCCCACGTACGCAGTATTTT. The chain couples TRBV28 to TRBJ2-3, with 8 bases fitting TRBD2. The trim removed 6 bases at V and 8 bases at J, leaving 10 bases unmatched. Germline V gene data show CDR1 as MDHEN and CDR2 as SYDVKM. The CDR3 length is 14 residues.

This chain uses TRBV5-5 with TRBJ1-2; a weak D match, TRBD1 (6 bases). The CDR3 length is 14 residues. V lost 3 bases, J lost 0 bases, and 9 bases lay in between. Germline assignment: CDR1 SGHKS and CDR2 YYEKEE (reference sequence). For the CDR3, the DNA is TGTGCCAGCAGCTCAGGACAGTCTAACTATGGCTACACCTTC. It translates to CASSSGQSNYGYTF. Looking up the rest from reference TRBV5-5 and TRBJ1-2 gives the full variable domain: DAGVTQSPTHLIKTRGQQVTLRCSPISGHKSVSWYQQVLGQGPQFIFQYYEKEERGRGNFPDRFSARQFPNYSSELNVNALLLGDSALYLCASSSGQSNYGYTFGSGTRLTVV.

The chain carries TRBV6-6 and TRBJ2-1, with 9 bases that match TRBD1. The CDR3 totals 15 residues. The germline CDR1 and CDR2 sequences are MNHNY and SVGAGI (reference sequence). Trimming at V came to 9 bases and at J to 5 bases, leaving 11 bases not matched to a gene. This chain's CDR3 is CASLRRTGVDNEQFF. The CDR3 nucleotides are TGTGCCAGTTTGAGGAGGACAGGGGTGGACAATGAGCAGTTCTTC.

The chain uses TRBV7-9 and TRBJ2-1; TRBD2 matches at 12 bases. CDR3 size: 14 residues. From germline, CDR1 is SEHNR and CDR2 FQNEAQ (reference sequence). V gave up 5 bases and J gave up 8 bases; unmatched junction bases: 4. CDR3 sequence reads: CASSPRLAGDEQFF. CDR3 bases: TGTGCCAGCAGCCCGCGACTAGCGGGGGATGAGCAGTTCTTC.

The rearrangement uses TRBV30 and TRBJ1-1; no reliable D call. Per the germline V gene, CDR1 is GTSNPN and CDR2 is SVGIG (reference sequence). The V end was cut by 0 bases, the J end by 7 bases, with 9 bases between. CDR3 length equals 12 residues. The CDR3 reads CAWSVSQVEAFF. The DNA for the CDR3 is TGTGCCTGGAGTGTAAGTCAGGTTGAAGCTTTCTTT.

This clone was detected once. Here the CDR3 DNA reads TGTGCCAGCACCCAATTTCTCCCCCAGGGGGGAAGGTACACTGAAGCTTTCTTT. Amino acid sequence: CASTQFLPQGGRYTEAFF. The V and J genes are TRBV7-2 and TRBJ1-1, with 7 nucleotides matching TRBD1. CDR3 length: 18 residues. V shed 7 bases, J shed 3 bases, and the junction held 20 bases outside the gene matches. Germline V lookup: CDR1 SGHTA, CDR2 FQGNSA.

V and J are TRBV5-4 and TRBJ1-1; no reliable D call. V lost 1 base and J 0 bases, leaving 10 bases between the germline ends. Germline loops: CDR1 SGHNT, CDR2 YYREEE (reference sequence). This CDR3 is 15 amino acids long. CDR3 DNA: TGTGCCAGCAGCTTGCCGGGGTATGTGAACACTGAAGCTTTCTTT. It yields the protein CASSLPGYVNTEAFF. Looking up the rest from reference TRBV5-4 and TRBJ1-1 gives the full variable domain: ETGVTQSPTHLIKTRGQQVTLRCSSQSGHNTVSWYQQALGQGPQFIFQYYREEENGRGNFPPRFSGLQFPNYSSELNVNALELDDSALYLCASSLPGYVNTEAFFGQGTRLTVV.

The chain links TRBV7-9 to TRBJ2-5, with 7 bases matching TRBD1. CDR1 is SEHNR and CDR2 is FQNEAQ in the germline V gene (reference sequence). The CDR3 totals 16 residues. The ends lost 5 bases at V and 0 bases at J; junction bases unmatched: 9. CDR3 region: CASSRWGTAYQETQYF. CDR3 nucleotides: TGTGCCAGCAGCCGATGGGGGACAGCGTACCAAGAGACCCAGTACTTC.